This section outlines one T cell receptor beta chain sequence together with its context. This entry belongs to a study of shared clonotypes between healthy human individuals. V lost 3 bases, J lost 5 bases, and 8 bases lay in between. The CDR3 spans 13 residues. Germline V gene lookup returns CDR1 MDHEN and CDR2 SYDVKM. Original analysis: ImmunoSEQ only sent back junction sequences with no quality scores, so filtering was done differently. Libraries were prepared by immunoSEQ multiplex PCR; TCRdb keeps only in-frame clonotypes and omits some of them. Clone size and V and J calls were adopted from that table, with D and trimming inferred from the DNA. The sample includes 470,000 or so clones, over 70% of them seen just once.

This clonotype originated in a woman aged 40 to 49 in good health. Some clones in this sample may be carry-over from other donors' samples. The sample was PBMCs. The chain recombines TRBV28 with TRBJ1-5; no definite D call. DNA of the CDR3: TGTGCCAGCAGTTTGGGCAGCTATCAGCCCCAGCATTTT. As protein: CASSLGSYQPQHF.